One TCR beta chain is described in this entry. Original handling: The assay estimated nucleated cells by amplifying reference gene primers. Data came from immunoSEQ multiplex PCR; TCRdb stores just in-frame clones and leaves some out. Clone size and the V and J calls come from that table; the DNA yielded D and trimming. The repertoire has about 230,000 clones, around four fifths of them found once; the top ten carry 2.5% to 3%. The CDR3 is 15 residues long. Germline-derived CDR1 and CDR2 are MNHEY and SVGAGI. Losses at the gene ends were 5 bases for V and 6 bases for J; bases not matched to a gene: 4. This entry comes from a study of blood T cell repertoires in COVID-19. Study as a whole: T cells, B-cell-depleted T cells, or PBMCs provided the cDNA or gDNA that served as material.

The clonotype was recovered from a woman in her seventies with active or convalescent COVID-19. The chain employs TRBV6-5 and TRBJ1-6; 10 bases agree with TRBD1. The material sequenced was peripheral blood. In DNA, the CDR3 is TGTGCCAGCAGTCGGGACAGGGGTGTTAATTCACCCCTCCACTTT. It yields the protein CASSRDRGVNSPLHF.